What follows describes a single T cell receptor (beta chain). The sample originates from a study of blood T cell repertoires in COVID-19. Overall study: T cells, B-cell-depleted T cells, or PBMCs provided the cDNA or gDNA that served as material.

This CDR3 contains 17 residues. Trimming at V came to 4 bases and at J to 2 bases, leaving 8 bases not matched to a gene. Germline V gives CDR1 SGHRS, CDR2 YFSETQ. Here immunoSEQ multiplex PCR was the method, and the copy in TCRdb shows in-frame clones only, minus some. The sample shows fewer than 250,000 clones, approximately 85% of them seen only once. This receptor was identified in a man aged 50 to 60 with acute or convalescent COVID-19. V gene TRBV5-1 combines with J gene TRBJ2-3, with 12 bases aligning to TRBD2. Sequenced: peripheral blood. The CDR3 region has the DNA TGCGCCAGCAGCCCAGGACTAGCGGGGACTATCACAGATACGCAGTATTTT. It translates to CASSPGLAGTITDTQYF.